The source of this TCR beta chain is a study of blood T cell repertoires in COVID-19 (TCRdb year 2020). With respect to the entire study: Samples covering the acute and convalescent phases of COVID-19 were provided by collaborators in the United States, Italy and Spain. The prospective study material was composed of cDNA or gDNA derived from T cells, B-cell-depleted T cells, or PBMCs. Subjects who had been exposed to COVID-19, were actively infected with it, or had recovered from it provided the deeply sampled blood TCRbeta repertoires that made up the dataset. The repertoires were released in a freely available public database intended as a resource for research on the immune response to SARS-CoV-2. Samples were obtained from the ongoing ImmuneRACE study (first 160 participants) and from some 1,200 subjects provided by 6 global collaborators. A de-identified subject ID, COVID-19 status, age in years and sex were almost always included in the sample metadata. HLA class I and class II types, where available, came from metadata supplied by the sample provider rather than from assay-based typing. Paper-wide results and their limitations: How much clinical and demographic metadata was included differed by source and by participant, and the metadata was provided uncurated.

One collaborating source in Seattle enrolled patients during active infection and followed them longitudinally through the course of disease. Each collaborating institution followed its own protocols to collect whole blood in K2EDTA tubes. For TCRbeta analysis, collaborators shipped samples as frozen whole blood, isolated PBMCs, or DNA extracted from either of those sample types. About this clone itself: Its antigen is still unknown. Base qualities are not recorded, but no much larger clone differs from it by a single base.

The V and J ends are trimmed by 6 bases and 4 bases, leaving 21 bases between them. CDR1 and CDR2, per the germline V gene (reference sequence), are MNHNY and SVGAGI. The CDR3 starts with the cysteine, ends with the phenylalanine, and has 16 residues. The only DNA kept is the CDR3, 48 bases in frame from the first base. TCRbeta CDR3 regions were amplified from genomic DNA using the immunoSEQ Assay, a bias-controlled multiplex PCR. The study's own analysis went as follows. The number of nucleated cells in each sample was estimated by amplification of reference gene primers within the assay. To quantify the absolute abundance of each unique TCRbeta CDR3 rearrangement, sequence reads were collapsed and filtered. Productive Simpson clonality was computed per sample as the square root of Simpson's diversity index over productive rearrangements. TCRdb holds this immuneACCESS table with in-frame rearrangements only. Some clones are missing; in checked studies, unresolved V genes explain under half, and the rest has no known cause. That table supplies the V and J calls and clone size; D and trimming were determined from the DNA. The sample table contains 250,000 to 400,000 clones; only one count was recorded for around 88% of them. The ten largest clonotypes hold 1.5% to 2% of the sample.

The source material was peripheral blood. The chain is made from TRBV6-6 and TRBJ2-5; matching of 7 bases hints at TRBD2 as the D gene. The clonotype was recovered from a woman aged 25-40 years with COVID-19, enrolled during active disease. The nucleotide sequence is given as TGTGCCAGCAGCCGCGCGGTGAGCGGGACAAGAGAGACCCAGTACTTC. Protein translation: CASSRAVSGTRETQYF.